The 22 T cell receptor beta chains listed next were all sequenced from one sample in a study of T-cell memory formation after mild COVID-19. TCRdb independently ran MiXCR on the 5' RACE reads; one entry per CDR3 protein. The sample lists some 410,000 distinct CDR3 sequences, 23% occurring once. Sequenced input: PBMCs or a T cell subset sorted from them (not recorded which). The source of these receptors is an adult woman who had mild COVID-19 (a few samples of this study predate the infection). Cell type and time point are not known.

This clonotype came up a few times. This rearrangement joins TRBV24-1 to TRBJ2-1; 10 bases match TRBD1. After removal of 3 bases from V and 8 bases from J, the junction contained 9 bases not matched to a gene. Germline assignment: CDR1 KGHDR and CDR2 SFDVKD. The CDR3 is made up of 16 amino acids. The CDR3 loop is CATSDPKRDRGYEQFF. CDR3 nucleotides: TGTGCCACCAGTGATCCTAAACGGGACAGGGGCTATGAGCAGTTCTTC.

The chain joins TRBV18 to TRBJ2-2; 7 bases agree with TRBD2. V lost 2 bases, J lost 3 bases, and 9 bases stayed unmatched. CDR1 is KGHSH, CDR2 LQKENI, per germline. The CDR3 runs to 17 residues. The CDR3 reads CASSPTLAGVDTGELFF. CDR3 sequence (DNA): TGTGCCAGCTCACCAACCCTTGCGGGAGTGGACACCGGGGAGCTGTTTTTT.

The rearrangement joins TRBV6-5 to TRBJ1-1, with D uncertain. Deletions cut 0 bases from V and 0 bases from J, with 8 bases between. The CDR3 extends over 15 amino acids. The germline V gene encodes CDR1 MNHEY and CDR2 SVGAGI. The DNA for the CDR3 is TGTGCCAGCAGTTACTCAAGTATCATGAACACTGAAGCTTTCTTT. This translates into CASSYSSIMNTEAFF.

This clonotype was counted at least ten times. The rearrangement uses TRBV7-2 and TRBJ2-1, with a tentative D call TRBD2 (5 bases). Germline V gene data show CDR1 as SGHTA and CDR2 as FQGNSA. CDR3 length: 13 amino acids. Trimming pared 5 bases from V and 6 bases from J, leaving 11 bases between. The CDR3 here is CASSLRTVNEQFF. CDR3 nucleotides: TGTGCCAGCAGCCTTCGGACTGTCAATGAGCAGTTCTTC.

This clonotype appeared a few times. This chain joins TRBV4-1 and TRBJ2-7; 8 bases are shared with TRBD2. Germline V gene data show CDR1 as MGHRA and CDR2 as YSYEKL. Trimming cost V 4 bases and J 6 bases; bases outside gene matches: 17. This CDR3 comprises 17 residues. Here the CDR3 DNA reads TGCGCCAGCAGCCCCTATTCGGGAGGGAAAGGTCCTCGCGAGCAGTACTTC. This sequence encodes CASSPYSGGKGPREQYF.

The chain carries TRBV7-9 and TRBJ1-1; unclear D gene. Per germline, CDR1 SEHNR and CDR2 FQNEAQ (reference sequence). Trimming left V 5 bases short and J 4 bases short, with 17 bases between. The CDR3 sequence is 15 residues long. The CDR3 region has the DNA TGTGCCAGCAGCCCGCGGCTGGGATCGACCACTGAAGCTTTCTTT. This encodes CASSPRLGSTTEAFF.

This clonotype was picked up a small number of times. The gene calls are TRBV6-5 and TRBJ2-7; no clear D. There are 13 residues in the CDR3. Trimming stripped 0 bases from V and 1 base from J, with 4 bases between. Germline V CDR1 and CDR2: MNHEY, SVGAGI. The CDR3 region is CASSYSVSYEQYF. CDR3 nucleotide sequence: TGTGCCAGCAGTTACTCAGTTTCCTACGAGCAGTACTTC.

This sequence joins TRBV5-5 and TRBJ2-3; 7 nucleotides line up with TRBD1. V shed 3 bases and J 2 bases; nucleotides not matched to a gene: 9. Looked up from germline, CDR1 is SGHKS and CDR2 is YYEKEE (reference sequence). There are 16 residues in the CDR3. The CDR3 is CASSSSIQGSTDTQYF. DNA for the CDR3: TGTGCCAGCAGCTCAAGCATACAGGGGTCCACAGATACGCAGTATTTT. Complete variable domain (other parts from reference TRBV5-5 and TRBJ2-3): DAGVTQSPTHLIKTRGQQVTLRCSPISGHKSVSWYQQVLGQGPQFIFQYYEKEERGRGNFPDRFSARQFPNYSSELNVNALLLGDSALYLCASSSSIQGSTDTQYFGPGTRLTVL.

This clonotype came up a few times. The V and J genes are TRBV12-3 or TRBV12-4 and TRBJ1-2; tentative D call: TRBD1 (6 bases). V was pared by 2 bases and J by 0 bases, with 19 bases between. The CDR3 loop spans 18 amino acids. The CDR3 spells CASSLLGRGPRANYGYTF. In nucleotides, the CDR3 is TGTGCCAGCAGTTTATTGGGCAGGGGCCCCCGAGCTAACTATGGCTACACCTTC.

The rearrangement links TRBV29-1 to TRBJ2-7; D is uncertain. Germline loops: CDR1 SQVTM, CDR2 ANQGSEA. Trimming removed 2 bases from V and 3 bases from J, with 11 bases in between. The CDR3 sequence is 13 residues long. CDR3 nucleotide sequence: TGCAGCGTTGAACCAACGGTCTACTACGAGCAGTACTTC. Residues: CSVEPTVYYEQYF.

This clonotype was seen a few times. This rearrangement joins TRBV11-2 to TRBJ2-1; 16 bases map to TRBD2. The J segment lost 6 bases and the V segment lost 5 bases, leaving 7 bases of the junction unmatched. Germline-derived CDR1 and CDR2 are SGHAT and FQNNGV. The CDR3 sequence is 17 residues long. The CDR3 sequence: CASSPPGLAGGRNEQFF. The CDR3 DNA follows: TGTGCCAGCAGCCCCCCGGGACTAGCGGGAGGGCGCAATGAGCAGTTCTTC.

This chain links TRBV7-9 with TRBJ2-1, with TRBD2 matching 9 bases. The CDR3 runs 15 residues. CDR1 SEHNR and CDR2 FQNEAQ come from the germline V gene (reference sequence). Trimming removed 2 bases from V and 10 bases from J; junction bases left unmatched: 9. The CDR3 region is CASSLTGLALMEQFF. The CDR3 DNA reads TGTGCCAGCAGCTTAACGGGACTAGCCCTAATGGAGCAGTTCTTC. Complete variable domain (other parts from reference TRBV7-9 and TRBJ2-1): DTGVSQNPRHKITKRGQNVTFRCDPISEHNRLYWYRQTLGQGPEFLTYFQNEAQLEKSRLLSDRFSAERPKGSFSTLEIQRTEQGDSAMYLCASSLTGLALMEQFFGPGTRLTVL.

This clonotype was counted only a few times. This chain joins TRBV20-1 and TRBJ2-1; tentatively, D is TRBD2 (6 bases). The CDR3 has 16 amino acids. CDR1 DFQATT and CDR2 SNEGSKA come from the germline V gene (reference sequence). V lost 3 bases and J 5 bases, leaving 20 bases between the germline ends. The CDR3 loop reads CSARSPGGERHNEQFF. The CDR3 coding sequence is TGCAGTGCTAGGTCCCCAGGAGGGGAGAGACACAATGAGCAGTTCTTC.

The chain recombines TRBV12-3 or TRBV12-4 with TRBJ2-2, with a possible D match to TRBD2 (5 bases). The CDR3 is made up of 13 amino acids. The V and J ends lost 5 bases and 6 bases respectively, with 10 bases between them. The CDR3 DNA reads TGTGCCAGCAGTCAAGGAGGAGCCGGGGAGCTGTTTTTT. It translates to CASSQGGAGELFF.

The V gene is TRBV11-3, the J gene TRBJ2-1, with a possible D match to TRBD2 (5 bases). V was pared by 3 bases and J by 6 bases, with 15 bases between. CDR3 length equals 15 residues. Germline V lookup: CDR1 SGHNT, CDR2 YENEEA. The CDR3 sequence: CASSLGGQRSNEQFF. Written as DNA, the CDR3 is TGTGCCAGCAGCTTGGGCGGGCAGAGATCCAATGAGCAGTTCTTC.

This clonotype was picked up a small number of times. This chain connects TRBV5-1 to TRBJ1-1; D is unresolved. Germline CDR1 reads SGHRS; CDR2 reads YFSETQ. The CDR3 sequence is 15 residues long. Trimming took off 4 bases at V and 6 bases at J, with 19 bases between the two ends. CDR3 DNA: TGCGCCAGCAGCCACCGGGCGGCCTTTGGGCCTGAAGCTTTCTTT. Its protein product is CASSHRAAFGPEAFF. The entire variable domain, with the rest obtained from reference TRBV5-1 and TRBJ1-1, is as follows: KAGVTQTPRYLIKTRGQQVTLSCSPISGHRSVSWYQQTPGQGLQFLFEYFSETQRNKGNFPGRFSGRQFSNSRSEMNVSTLELGDSALYLCASSHRAAFGPEAFFGQGTRLTVV.

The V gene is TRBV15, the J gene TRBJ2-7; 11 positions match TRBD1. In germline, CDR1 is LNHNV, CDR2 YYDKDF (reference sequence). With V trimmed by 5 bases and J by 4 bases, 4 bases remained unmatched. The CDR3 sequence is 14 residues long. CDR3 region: CATSWDRGYYEQYF. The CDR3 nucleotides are TGTGCCACCAGCTGGGACAGGGGGTATTACGAGCAGTACTTC. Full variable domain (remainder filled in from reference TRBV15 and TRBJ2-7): DAMVIQNPRYQVTQFGKPVTLSCSQTLNHNVMYWYQQKSSQAPKLLFHYYDKDFNNEADTPDNFQSRRPNTSFCFLDIRSPGLGDTAMYLCATSWDRGYYEQYFGPGTRLTVT.

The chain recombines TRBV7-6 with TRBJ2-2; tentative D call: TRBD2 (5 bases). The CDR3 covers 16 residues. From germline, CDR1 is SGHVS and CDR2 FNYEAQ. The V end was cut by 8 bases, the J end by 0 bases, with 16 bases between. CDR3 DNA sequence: TGTGCCAGCCTGGGGAGTGGGGTAACGAACACCGGGGAGCTGTTTTTT. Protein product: CASLGSGVTNTGELFF.

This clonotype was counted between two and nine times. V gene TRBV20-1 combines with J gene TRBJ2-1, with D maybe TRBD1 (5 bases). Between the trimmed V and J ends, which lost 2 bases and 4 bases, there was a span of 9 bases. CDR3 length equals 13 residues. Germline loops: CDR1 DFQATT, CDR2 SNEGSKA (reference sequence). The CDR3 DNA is TGCAGTGCTAGACCCCGGACATACAATGAGCAGTTCTTC. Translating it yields CSARPRTYNEQFF.

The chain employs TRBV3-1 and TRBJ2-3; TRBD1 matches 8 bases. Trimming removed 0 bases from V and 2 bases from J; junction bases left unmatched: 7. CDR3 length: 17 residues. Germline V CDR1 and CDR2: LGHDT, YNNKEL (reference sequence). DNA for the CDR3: TGTGCCAGCAGCCAAGAGTGGAGGACAGGGTACACAGATACGCAGTATTTT. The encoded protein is CASSQEWRTGYTDTQYF.

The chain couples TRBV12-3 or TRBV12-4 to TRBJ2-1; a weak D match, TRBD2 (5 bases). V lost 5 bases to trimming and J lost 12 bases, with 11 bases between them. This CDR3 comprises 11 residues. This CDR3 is CASSRRDWQFF. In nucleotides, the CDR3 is TGTGCCAGCAGTCGACGGGATTGGCAGTTCTTC.

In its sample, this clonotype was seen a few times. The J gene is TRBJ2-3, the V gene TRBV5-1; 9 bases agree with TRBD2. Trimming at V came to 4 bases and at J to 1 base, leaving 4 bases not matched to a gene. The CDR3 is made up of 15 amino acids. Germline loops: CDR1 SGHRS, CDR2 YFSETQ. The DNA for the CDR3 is TGCGCCAGCAGCCCAGAGCGGGGGGGCACAGATACGCAGTATTTT. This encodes CASSPERGGTDTQYF.